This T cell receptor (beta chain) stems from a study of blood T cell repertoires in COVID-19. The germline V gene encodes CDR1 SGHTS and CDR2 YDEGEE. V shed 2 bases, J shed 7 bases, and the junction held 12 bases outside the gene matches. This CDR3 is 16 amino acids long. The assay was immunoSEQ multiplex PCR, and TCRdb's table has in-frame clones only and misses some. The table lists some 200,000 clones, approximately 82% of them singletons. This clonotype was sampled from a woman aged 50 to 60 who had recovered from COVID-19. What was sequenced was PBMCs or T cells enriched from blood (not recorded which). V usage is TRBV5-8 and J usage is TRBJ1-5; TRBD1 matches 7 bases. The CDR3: CASSFVWQGVGQPQHF. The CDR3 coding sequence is TGTGCCAGCAGCTTTGTTTGGCAGGGGGTAGGGCAGCCCCAGCATTTT.